These 30 T cell receptor beta chains were sequenced from one sample in a study of blood T cells in healthy people across ages. A sample-barcoded 5' primer and a J-beta primer mix were used in a second PCR of roughly 6 to 11 cycles. From the 5' RACE reads, TCRdb called clonotypes with MiXCR, one entry per CDR3 protein. The sample yields 1.5 million to 2 million distinct CDR3 sequences, about 50% seen once. Sequenced input: blood. These receptors were obtained from a woman aged 40 to 50 in good health.

Notes on this clonotype: A read error may produce the germline difference seen at one junction end. V and J are TRBV27 and TRBJ2-5; D remains unclear. The CDR3 consists of 15 residues. CDR1 is MNHEY, CDR2 SMNVEV, per germline (reference sequence). The CDR3 DNA sequence: TGTGCCAGTAGTTCCCCTGCGACCGACCTCGGGACCCAGTACTTC. This encodes CASSSPATDLGTQYF.

The chain joins TRBV6-5 to TRBJ1-1; a possible D gene is TRBD1 (5 bases). In germline, CDR1 is MNHEY, CDR2 SVGAGI. With 4 bases removed from V and 1 base from J, the gap between germline ends came to 16 bases. The CDR3 length is 16 residues. The CDR3 DNA reads as TGTGCCAGCAGTTCAGGGCGCGGGGTGGGGAACACTGAAGCTTTCTTT. Its protein is CASSSGRGVGNTEAFF.

The chain is built from TRBV6-1 and TRBJ2-6; D remains ambiguous. CDR1 MNHNS and CDR2 SASEGT come from the germline V gene. The CDR3 is 19 amino acids. Trimming left V 7 bases short and J 0 bases short, with 22 bases between. The CDR3 loop is CASTTRRSGPNSGANVLTF. The CDR3 DNA reads as TGTGCCAGCACCACCCGAAGGTCAGGCCCCAACTCTGGGGCCAACGTCCTGACTTTC.

The genes are TRBV28 and TRBJ2-4; 12 bases are shared with TRBD2. V was clipped by 7 bases and J by 8 bases; unmatched bases: 9. The CDR3 extends over 15 amino acids. Germline V gene sequence: CDR1 MDHEN, CDR2 SYDVKM. CDR3 in DNA: TGTGCCAGCACTAGCGGGGGGGCCCTCTGGGACATTCAGTACTTC. Its translation: CASTSGGALWDIQYF.

This clonotype has a handful of counts. V usage is TRBV11-1 and J usage is TRBJ1-1; weak D call: TRBD1 (5 bases). Per the germline V gene, CDR1 is SGHAT and CDR2 is FQDESV (reference sequence). Trimming shortened V by 1 base and J by 4 bases, and 10 bases separated the two germline ends. There are 14 residues in the CDR3. The CDR3 region is CASSLGGYVTEAFF. For the CDR3, the DNA is TGTGCCAGCAGCTTAGGGGGGTACGTCACTGAAGCTTTCTTT. The whole variable domain, filled in from reference TRBV11-1 and TRBJ1-1, reads EAEVAQSPRYKITEKSQAVAFWCDPISGHATLYWYRQILGQGPELLVQFQDESVVDDSQLPKDRFSAERLKGVDSTLKIQPAELGDSAMYLCASSLGGYVTEAFFGQGTRLTVV.

Comment on this clonotype: A junction end diverges from the germline sequence, so it may reflect a read error. This chain links TRBV12-3 or TRBV12-4 with TRBJ2-5; possibly TRBD1 for D (5 bases). This CDR3 region has 15 residues. The CDR3 here is CAGSLNAGWQETQYF. The DNA of the CDR3 is TGTGCCGGCAGTTTAAATGCAGGGTGGCAAGAGACCCAGTACTTC.

This clonotype has a handful of counts. The chain combines TRBV6-5 with TRBJ1-5; TRBD1 agrees at 8 bases. Germline CDR1 reads MNHEY; CDR2 reads SVGAGI. CDR3 size: 13 residues. V gave up 7 bases and J gave up 5 bases; unmatched junction bases: 4. CDR3 protein: CASTGGLDQPQHF. The CDR3 region has the DNA TGTGCCAGCACAGGGGGCTTGGATCAGCCCCAGCATTTT.

V usage is TRBV6-2 or TRBV6-3 and J usage is TRBJ2-3; 11 bases fit TRBD2. J gave up 6 bases and V 8 bases, and 7 bases lay outside the gene matches. Germline assignment: CDR1 MNHEY and CDR2 SVGEGT. The CDR3 runs to 14 residues. The CDR3 loop is CASLAGGPTDTQYF. CDR3 nucleotides: TGTGCCAGCTTAGCGGGGGGGCCAACTGATACGCAGTATTTT.

This clonotype was seen a few times. This chain links TRBV9 with TRBJ2-5; 12 nucleotides align to TRBD2. J was trimmed by 4 bases and V by 7 bases; bases with no gene match: 8. This CDR3 region has 15 residues. Germline CDR1 and CDR2: SGDLS and YYNGEE. The CDR3 sequence is CASSPPTSGGETQYF. Here the CDR3 DNA reads TGTGCCAGCTCACCACCGACTAGCGGGGGAGAGACCCAGTACTTC.

V gene TRBV20-1 combines with J gene TRBJ2-3; a weak D match, TRBD2 (5 bases). Trimming left V 3 bases short and J 2 bases short, with 9 bases between. The CDR3 has 13 residues. CDR1 and CDR2 from the germline V gene are DFQATT and SNEGSKA (reference sequence). CDR3 DNA sequence: TGCAGTGCTAGGGACGGACTCACAGATACGCAGTATTTT. Translation: CSARDGLTDTQYF.

V usage is TRBV25-1 and J usage is TRBJ2-5; D is uncertain. The CDR3 is 12 amino acids. The germline V gene has CDR1 MGHDK and CDR2 SYGVNS. V gave up 5 bases and J gave up 5 bases, with 9 bases separating them. This CDR3 is CASSPSWETQYF. For the CDR3, the DNA is TGTGCCAGCAGTCCTAGTTGGGAGACCCAGTACTTC. Drawing the rest from reference TRBV25-1 and TRBJ2-5, the complete variable domain is EADIYQTPRYLVIGTGKKITLECSQTMGHDKMYWYQQDPGMELHLIHYSYGVNSTEKGDLSSESTVSRIRTEHFPLTLESARPSHTSQYLCASSPSWETQYFGPGTRLLVL.

V and J are TRBV4-1 and TRBJ2-7; the match to TRBD2 covers 14 bases. With the DNA end fitting TRBJ2-4 better, the J assignment may be wrong. In germline, CDR1 is MGHRA, CDR2 YSYEKL. The CDR3 runs to 19 residues. In nucleotides, the CDR3 is TGCGCCAGCAGCCCCCCAGGGACTAGCGGGAGCCTTGGCAAAAACATTCAGTACTTC. Translating it yields CASSPPGTSGSLGKNIQYF.

The chain combines TRBV25-1 with TRBJ2-3; TRBD1 is a possible D gene (5 bases). Germline values: CDR1 MGHDK, CDR2 SYGVNS. V was shortened by 6 bases and J by 3 bases, with 13 bases between the two germline ends. The CDR3 totals 14 residues. CDR3 residues: CASRSGMWTDTQYF. CDR3 coding DNA: TGTGCCAGCAGGTCAGGGATGTGGACAGATACGCAGTATTTT.

The CDR3: CATRSGGPTDTQYF. CDR3 coding DNA: TGTGCCACCCGTTCGGGGGGGCCCACAGATACGCAGTATTTT. V is TRBV15 and J is TRBJ2-3; 8 nucleotides align to TRBD2. V trimming: 8 bases; J trimming: 2 bases; junction bases outside the gene matches: 6. The CDR3 totals 14 residues. The germline V gene encodes CDR1 LNHNV and CDR2 YYDKDF (reference sequence). Full variable domain (missing parts from reference TRBV15 and TRBJ2-3): DAMVIQNPRYQVTQFGKPVTLSCSQTLNHNVMYWYQQKSSQAPKLLFHYYDKDFNNEADTPDNFQSRRPNTSFCFLDIRSPGLGDTAMYLCATRSGGPTDTQYFGPGTRLTVL.

The rearrangement joins TRBV7-2 to TRBJ2-1, with 8 bases identical to TRBD2. V was clipped by 4 bases and J by 4 bases; unmatched bases: 6. CDR3 length: 15 amino acids. Germline values: CDR1 SGHTA, CDR2 FQGNSA. This CDR3 is CASSSQRGKYNEQFF. As DNA, the CDR3 is TGTGCCAGCAGCTCCCAGCGGGGGAAATACAATGAGCAGTTCTTC.

This chain connects TRBV6-5 to TRBJ2-5, with TRBD1 identical over 12 bases. The CDR3 covers 14 residues. J lost 6 bases, V lost 6 bases, and 5 bases had no gene match. The germline CDR1 and CDR2 sequences are MNHEY and SVGAGI. The chain's CDR3 is CASRGTGGPKTQYF. The CDR3 region has the DNA TGTGCCAGCAGAGGGACAGGGGGCCCTAAGACCCAGTACTTC.

This clonotype appeared a few times. The rearrangement joins TRBV25-1 to TRBJ1-2, with 8 bases fitting TRBD1. Trimming at V came to 7 bases and at J to 3 bases, leaving 10 bases not matched to a gene. In germline, CDR1 is MGHDK, CDR2 SYGVNS. CDR3 length: 15 amino acids. The CDR3 loop reads CASTPNSGGYYGYTF. DNA of the CDR3: TGTGCCAGCACTCCAAACTCAGGGGGCTACTATGGCTACACCTTC.

The chain employs TRBV20-1 and TRBJ1-1; TRBD1 matches 7 bases. Germline V gene lookup returns CDR1 DFQATT and CDR2 SNEGSKA (reference sequence). The CDR3 is 13 amino acids. The V and J ends lost 5 bases and 1 base, in that order; junction bases with no gene match: 4. The CDR3 nucleotides read TGCAGTGCTGCGGGACAGCCGAACACTGAAGCTTTCTTT. Protein product: CSAAGQPNTEAFF.

About this clonotype: One junction end does not reproduce the germline sequence, and a read error may be involved. The V gene is TRBV11-2, the J gene TRBJ2-3; the match to TRBD1 covers 9 bases. The CDR3 is 15 residues long. CDR1 is SGHAT and CDR2 is FQNNGV in the germline V gene. The CDR3 protein is CTSSPGTGPTDTQYF. The CDR3 DNA is TGTACCAGCAGCCCCGGGACAGGGCCCACAGATACGCAGTATTTT. The variable domain in full, completed from reference TRBV11-2 and TRBJ2-3, reads EAGVAQSPRYKIIEKRQSVAFWCNPISGHATLYWYQQILGQGPKLLIQFQNNGVVDDSQLPKDRFSAERLKGVDSTLKIQPAKLEDSAVYLCTSSPGTGPTDTQYFGPGTRLTVL.

This clonotype appeared a few times. The rearrangement links TRBV11-3 to TRBJ2-1, with D tentatively TRBD1 (6 bases). V lost 5 bases, J lost 6 bases, and 17 bases lay in between. Looked up from germline, CDR1 is SGHNT and CDR2 is YENEEA. The CDR3 is 15 amino acids. DNA for the CDR3: TGTGCCAGCAGCCCCACGACAGGCGCCTCCAATGAGCAGTTCTTC. It yields the protein CASSPTTGASNEQFF.

The chain carries TRBV7-2 and TRBJ1-2; TRBD1 aligns across 8 bases. The CDR3 runs to 14 residues. Germline-derived CDR1 and CDR2 are SGHTA and FQGNSA. Germline trimming cut 4 bases from V and 4 bases from J; bases unmatched to any gene: 5. DNA for the CDR3: TGTGCCAGCAGCTCCAACAGGGGGGTCTATGGCTACACCTTC. Protein product: CASSSNRGVYGYTF.

This clonotype was seen repeatedly, ten times or more. This sequence joins TRBV6-1 and TRBJ1-2; no reliable D call. The CDR3 runs to 14 residues. Germline V gene data show CDR1 as MNHNS and CDR2 as SASEGT. Trimming removed 2 bases from V and 2 bases from J, with 9 bases in between. The CDR3 region has the DNA TGTGCCAGCAGTGAACGGTTAGGAAACTATGGCTACACCTTC. It yields the protein CASSERLGNYGYTF.

This rearrangement joins TRBV7-9 to TRBJ2-7; D is unresolved. TRBJ2-5 matches the DNA end more closely, so the J call is doubtful. This CDR3 is 14 amino acids long. CDR1 SEHNR and CDR2 FQNEAQ come from the germline V gene (reference sequence). The CDR3, as DNA: TGTGCCAGCAGCTCCGTTCCAGTTTCTGGGACCCAGTACTTC. Its translation: CASSSVPVSGTQYF.

This clonotype was seen more than once but under ten times. The chain employs TRBV4-2 and TRBJ2-1, with D perhaps matching TRBD1 (6 bases). V lost 4 bases and J lost 0, with 10 bases in between. Germline V gene data show CDR1 as LGHNA and CDR2 as YNFKEQ. The CDR3 is 15 residues long. CDR3 nucleotides: TGTGCCAGCAGCCGCGCAGGGGTCTCCTACAATGAGCAGTTCTTC. This codes for CASSRAGVSYNEQFF.

As concerns this clonotype: A much more abundant neighbour one base away suggests this may be a read error. CDR3 sequence (DNA): TGTGCCAGCAGCACAAGTGGGGCCCTCTACGGGCAGTACTTC. This sequence encodes CASSTSGALYGQYF. V gene TRBV7-8 combines with J gene TRBJ2-5, with D perhaps matching TRBD1 (5 bases). The CDR3 is made up of 14 amino acids. Trimming shortened V by 5 bases and J by 11 bases, and 21 bases separated the two germline ends. The germline V gene encodes CDR1 SGHVS and CDR2 FQNEAQ.

The chain couples TRBV7-2 to TRBJ2-1; D is possibly TRBD2 (7 bases). From germline, CDR1 is SGHTA and CDR2 FQGNSA. There are 12 residues in the CDR3. The germline V and J ends were trimmed by 5 bases and 8 bases, with 10 bases remaining between them. Here the CDR3 reads CASSRGAYEQFF. The CDR3 DNA sequence: TGTGCCAGCAGCCGGGGGGCCTATGAGCAGTTCTTC.

This clonotype showed up just a few times. The chain couples TRBV20-1 to TRBJ1-2; no clear D. V was clipped by 7 bases and J by 4 bases, with 4 bases between them. The CDR3 runs 9 residues. Germline values: CDR1 DFQATT, CDR2 SNEGSKA (reference sequence). The CDR3 spells CSEIYGYTF. The CDR3 coding sequence is TGCAGTGAAATCTATGGCTACACCTTC.

The rearrangement uses TRBV11-2 and TRBJ2-5, with TRBD2 matching 8 bases. CDR1 and CDR2 from the germline V gene are SGHAT and FQNNGV. The CDR3 has 11 amino acids. CDR3 loop: CVTRGLGTQYF. In DNA, the CDR3 is TGTGTCACACGGGGACTAGGGACCCAGTACTTC.

The chain couples TRBV14 to TRBJ2-5, with D tentatively TRBD2 (8 bases). V was pared by 4 bases and J by 2 bases, with 14 bases between. The germline CDR1 and CDR2 sequences are SGHDN and FVKESK. The CDR3 is made up of 15 amino acids. CDR3 in DNA: TGTGCCAGCAGCCGACAGGGACTAGTGCAAGAGACCCAGTACTTC. Encoded protein: CASSRQGLVQETQYF.

The table lists this clonotype with a few counts. V and J are TRBV6-1 and TRBJ2-1, with D perhaps matching TRBD1 (6 bases). The germline gives CDR1 MNHNS, CDR2 SASEGT. CDR3 length equals 16 residues. Trimming left V 5 bases short and J 0 bases short, with 14 bases between. The CDR3 DNA is TGTGCCAGCAGTAAAAACAGGGACGGCTCCTACAATGAGCAGTTCTTC. Its protein product is CASSKNRDGSYNEQFF.